This T cell receptor beta chain was captured in a study of metastatic and nonmetastatic thyroid tumors (dated by TCRdb to 2020 to 2022). General notes on the study: Repertoires were compared across peripheral blood and tumor or nodule tissue samples from malignant and benign thyroid patients. Study-wide conclusions, independent of this receptor: In both blood and tumor samples, malignant tumors were reported to have significantly higher TCR beta diversity than benign nodules.

Library preparation employed PCR. TCRdb records Illumina HiSeq 4000 as the sequencer. The TCR beta-chain CDR3 region of each patient was profiled by high-throughput sequencing. Per the original workflow: Drawing on CDR3 differences between clinicopathological groups, the researchers built a classifier meant to tell apart patients with distant-metastatic papillary thyroid cancer. To measure repertoire diversity the researchers used the Shannon index, while the Morisita-Horn index served to gauge how similar the tumor and blood repertoires were. TCRdb ran its own pipeline on the public reads, namely fastp trimming at Q25 and MiXCR clone calling, and kept in-frame beta chains. The V and J calls, along with clone size, are taken from TCRdb and not from the paper's own processing. In this sample the table shows about 8,400 clones, about 40% of which occur a single time. Less than 40% of the sample lies in the top ten.

From its cysteine to its phenylalanine, the CDR3 spans 15 amino acids. Of all the DNA, just the CDR3 is kept, 45 bases in frame from base 1. The junction carries 20 bases between V and J, which are trimmed by 4 bases and 6 bases respectively. CDR1 SGHTS and CDR2 YDEGEE were looked up in the germline V gene. Comment on this clone: It lacks a known antigen. No much larger clone exists at a distance of one base, and base qualities are not known.

None of the patients had been given any treatment before thyroid surgery. Patient clinical samples collected from 2012 to 2018 were retrospectively analysed using T-cell receptor beta sequencing. The sequence is built from TRBV5-8 and TRBJ2-7, and TRBD2 may be the D gene, going by 5 matching bases. Sequencing was done on a sample of tumor tissue. This clonotype was obtained from a male donor with papillary thyroid cancer or a benign thyroid nodule (not recorded which). Some clones in this sample may be carry-over from other donors' samples. The nucleotide sequence reads TGTGCCAGCAGCCCGTCAGGCCCGCTACGGGGCGAGCAGTACTTC. Its product reads: CASSPSGPLRGEQYF.